A selection of T cell receptor beta chains follows, all from one sample in a study of blood T cell repertoires in COVID-19. Sequencing was performed with immunoSEQ multiplex PCR; in TCRdb, only in-frame clones are kept and a portion is missing. The sample yields approximately 53,000 clones, about nine tenths seen once. Sequenced input: peripheral blood. These TCRs come from a woman aged 80 or over with COVID-19, enrolled during active disease. Each CDR3 is given with its conserved first and last residue. The D gene is left open where the match is weak. Rows give clone size only sometimes, using once, few, many, or a class for an expanded clone.

cdr3_nt	cdr3_aa	d_call	j_call	cdr3_length	v_call	clone_size
TGCGCCAGCAGCTTGGATACAGGGGCGCAGTACACCTTC	CASSLDTGAQYTF	TRBD1	TRBJ1-2	13	TRBV5-1	NA
TGCGCCAGCAGCCCGGGGATGGTCACTGAAGCTTTCTTT	CASSPGMVTEAFF	NA	TRBJ1-1	13	TRBV5-1	few
TGTGCCAGCAGCTTAGCGCCGGGCACTGAAGCTTTCTTT	CASSLAPGTEAFF	NA	TRBJ1-1	13	TRBV11-2	NA
TGTGCCACCAGCAGAGGAGACAGGGGGACTGGAAACACCATATATTTT	CATSRGDRGTGNTIYF	TRBD1	TRBJ1-3	16	TRBV15	NA
TGTGCCAGCTCACCAATCAACCAAGCCCCGAACACTGAAGCTTTCTTT	CASSPINQAPNTEAFF	NA	TRBJ1-1	16	TRBV18	NA
TGTGCCAGCAGCTTGGCCGGCCAGGGGTACGAGCAGTACTTC	CASSLAGQGYEQYF	NA	TRBJ2-7	14	TRBV5-5	once
TGCGCCAGCAGCCGGGGGACTAGCGGGGACAAAGAGACCCAGTACTTC	CASSRGTSGDKETQYF	TRBD2	TRBJ2-5	16	TRBV5-1	NA
TGTGCCAGCAGGGAGTCTAACTATGGCTACACCTTC	CASRESNYGYTF	NA	TRBJ1-2	12	TRBV2	NA
TGTGCCAGCAGCAAAGCCGGGACTAGCGGCTACGAGCAGTACTTC	CASSKAGTSGYEQYF	TRBD2	TRBJ2-7	15	TRBV3-1/TRBV3-2	NA
TGCGCCAGCATGGCAGCGGGGGGGCTTATCAGTGAGCAGTTCTTC	CASMAAGGLISEQFF	TRBD2	TRBJ2-1	15	TRBV5-1	NA
TGCGCCAGCAGCTTGTCAGGCGGGAGTAGCTCCTACGAGCAGTACTTC	CASSLSGGSSSYEQYF	TRBD2	TRBJ2-7	16	TRBV5-1	NA
TGTGCCAGCAGCGCCTCCGTGGCCAACAATGAGCAGTTCTTC	CASSASVANNEQFF	NA	TRBJ2-1	14	TRBV11-1	NA
TGTGCCAGCAGCTTATCTTCGGGGGAGGGTACAGATACGCAGTATTTT	CASSLSSGEGTDTQYF	TRBD2	TRBJ2-3	16	TRBV7-9	NA
TGCGCCAGCAGCCAAGATCCTGAGGGTTCACCCCTCCACTTT	CASSQDPEGSPLHF	NA	TRBJ1-6	14	TRBV4-1	few
TGCGCCAGCAGCCTCGAGGGGGAGTACGAGCAGTACTTC	CASSLEGEYEQYF	NA	TRBJ2-7	13	TRBV5-1	NA
TGCGCCAGCAGCTATTCGACAACCCCATACACAGATACGCAGTATTTT	CASSYSTTPYTDTQYF	NA	TRBJ2-3	16	TRBV5-1	few
TGTGCCAGCAGCGTAAAAGGGGACACTGAAGCTTTCTTT	CASSVKGDTEAFF	NA	TRBJ1-1	13	TRBV9	NA
TGTGCCAGCAGCTTGACTGGGCGGCGGGGGGCTAGCGAGACCCAGTACTTC	CASSLTGRRGASETQYF	TRBD2	TRBJ2-5	17	TRBV5-4	NA
TGTGCCAGCAGTGAAGCGGGGACTACTACCCGATTTCAGTACTTC	CASSEAGTTTRFQYF	TRBD2	TRBJ2-4	15	TRBV6-1	NA
TGCGCCAGCAGCTTCGGAGATGGCACATATGGCTACACCTTC	CASSFGDGTYGYTF	NA	TRBJ1-2	14	TRBV5-1	NA
TGTGCCAGCAGTCGGGACAGCCTGAACACTGAAGCTTTCTTT	CASSRDSLNTEAFF	TRBD1	TRBJ1-1	14	TRBV6-5	NA
TGTGCCAGCAGCTTGGTCGCCAGTCCTTTTTATGGCTACACCTTC	CASSLVASPFYGYTF	NA	TRBJ1-2	15	TRBV5-6	NA
TGCGCCAGCAGCCAAACCGGGACTGTGCGATCCACGCAGTATTTT	CASSQTGTVRSTQYF	NA	TRBJ2-3	15	TRBV5-1	NA
TGTGCCAGTAGTCCTCAGGGATTGACAGGTGGGGCCAACGTCCTGACTTTC	CASSPQGLTGGANVLTF	NA	TRBJ2-6	17	TRBV19	NA
TGCGCCAGCAGCTTAGGAGGGATACAAGAGACCCAGTACTTC	CASSLGGIQETQYF	NA	TRBJ2-5	14	TRBV5-1	once
TGTGCCAGCAGCTCCCCCAACAATAAAAACATTCAGTACTTC	CASSSPNNKNIQYF	NA	TRBJ2-4	14	TRBV5-4	once
TGTGCCATGCAACAGGAAACTAACTATGGCTACACCTTC	CAMQQETNYGYTF	NA	TRBJ1-2	13	TRBV10-3	NA
TGTGCCTGGACCCACCAGGCAGGGATTATGTCGCGTGGCTACACCTTC	CAWTHQAGIMSRGYTF	NA	TRBJ1-2	16	TRBV30	NA
TGTGCCAGCTCACCTCTGCTAGCGGGGGGCACAGATACGCAGTATTTT	CASSPLLAGGTDTQYF	TRBD2	TRBJ2-3	16	TRBV18	NA
TGCGCCAGCAGCCCCGGACAGGGCTTGGGATACGAGCAGTACTTC	CASSPGQGLGYEQYF	TRBD1	TRBJ2-7	15	TRBV5-1	NA
TGTGCCAGTAGTATCGGGAGGACAGGGTCGGCCCTCCACTTT	CASSIGRTGSALHF	TRBD1	TRBJ1-6	14	TRBV19	NA
TGTGCCAGCAGCTTAGCGAGCGGGTTAGTCAGGCGGGCACGAGAGCAGTACTTC	CASSLASGLVRRAREQYF	NA	TRBJ2-7	18	TRBV7-9	NA
TGTGCCACCAGCAGAGATCGGAGACAGGGACAGTTCTTC	CATSRDRRQGQFF	TRBD1	TRBJ2-1	13	TRBV15	NA
TGTGCCAGCAGCCAACCGGGACTAGCGGGGAGGGCAGATACGCAGTATTTT	CASSQPGLAGRADTQYF	TRBD2	TRBJ2-3	17	TRBV3-1/TRBV3-2	NA
TGCGCCAGCAGCTCCCTTACGGGCGGGGGGGCCGGAGAGACCCAGTACTTC	CASSSLTGGGAGETQYF	TRBD2	TRBJ2-5	17	TRBV5-1	NA
TGTGCCTGGAGTCAGGAGGGGAACACTGAAGCTTTCTTT	CAWSQEGNTEAFF	NA	TRBJ1-1	13	TRBV30	NA
TGTGCCACCAGCAGAGAACACTACGAGCAGTACTTC	CATSREHYEQYF	NA	TRBJ2-7	12	TRBV15	NA
TGTGCCAGTAGTATTGCGGGACAGGGGGGTGGCTACACCTTC	CASSIAGQGGGYTF	TRBD1	TRBJ1-2	14	TRBV19	NA
TGTGCCAGCACCCCGCGGGGGGGGGTACATACCGGGGAGCTGTTTTTT	CASTPRGGVHTGELFF	TRBD2	TRBJ2-2	16	TRBV27	NA
TGTGCCAGCAGCTTTCTAGCTGCCGGGGAGCTGTTTTTT	CASSFLAAGELFF	NA	TRBJ2-2	13	TRBV7-9	NA
TGTGCCAGCAGCGCCGGGACAGCCCAAGAGACCCAGTACTTC	CASSAGTAQETQYF	TRBD1	TRBJ2-5	14	TRBV2	NA
TGTGCCAGCAGTGAAGGGAGTAGCAATCAGCCCCAGCATTTT	CASSEGSSNQPQHF	NA	TRBJ1-5	14	TRBV6-1	NA